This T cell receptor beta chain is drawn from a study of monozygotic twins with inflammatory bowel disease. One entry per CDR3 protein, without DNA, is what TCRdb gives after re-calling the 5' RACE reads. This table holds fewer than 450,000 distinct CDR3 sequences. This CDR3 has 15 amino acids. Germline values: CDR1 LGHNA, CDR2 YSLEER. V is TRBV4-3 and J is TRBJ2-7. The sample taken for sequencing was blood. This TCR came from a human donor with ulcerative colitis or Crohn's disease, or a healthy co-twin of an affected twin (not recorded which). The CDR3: CASSQEEGSSYEQYF.